One TCR beta chain is described in this entry. The antigen is unknown. V trimming: 7 bases; J trimming: 7 bases; junction bases outside the gene matches: 6. The V gene's germline CDR1 is LNHDA and CDR2 SQIVND (reference sequence). There are 14 residues in the CDR3. This sample is drawn from a study of OX40 agonist ivuxolimab in advanced cancers. Profiled with immunoSEQ multiplex PCR; TCRdb holds only in-frame clones, not every one. This table holds 65,000 to 95,000 clones, less than 95% found once. Study results and limitations: Among expanded peripheral T cells, antigen specificity went undetermined.

This specimen was CD4+ or CD8+ T cells sorted from blood, taken in a trial of the OX40 agonist ivuxolimab. J is TRBJ1-4 and V is TRBV19; 10 bases agree with TRBD1. This TCR was recovered from an adult with an advanced solid tumor such as melanoma, head and neck, liver or kidney cancer. The CDR3 spells CASTRTGGSEKLFF. The DNA for the CDR3 is TGTGCCAGTACCCGGACAGGGGGAAGTGAAAAACTGTTTTTT.